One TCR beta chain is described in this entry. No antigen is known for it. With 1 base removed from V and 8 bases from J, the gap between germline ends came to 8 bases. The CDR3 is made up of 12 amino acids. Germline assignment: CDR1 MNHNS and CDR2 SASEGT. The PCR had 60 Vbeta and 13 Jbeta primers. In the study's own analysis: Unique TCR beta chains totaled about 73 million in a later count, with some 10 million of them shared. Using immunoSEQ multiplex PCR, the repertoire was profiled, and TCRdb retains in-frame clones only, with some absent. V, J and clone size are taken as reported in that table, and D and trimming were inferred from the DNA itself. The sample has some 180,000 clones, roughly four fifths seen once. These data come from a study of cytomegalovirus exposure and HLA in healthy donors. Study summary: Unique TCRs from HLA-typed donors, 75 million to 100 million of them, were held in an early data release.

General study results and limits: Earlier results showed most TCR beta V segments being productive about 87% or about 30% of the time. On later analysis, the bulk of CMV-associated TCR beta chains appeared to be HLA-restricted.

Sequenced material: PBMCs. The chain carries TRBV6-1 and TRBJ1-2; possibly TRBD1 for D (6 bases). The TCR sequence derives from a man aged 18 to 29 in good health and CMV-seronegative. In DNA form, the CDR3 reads TGTGCCAGCAGTGAAGAGGGGGAAGGCTACACCTTC. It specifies CASSEEGEGYTF.